One sample yielded the 22 T cell receptor beta chains listed below, sequenced in a study of blood T cell repertoires in COVID-19 (dated by TCRdb to 2018 to 2020). Library preparation was by the immunoSEQ multiplex PCR assay. TCRdb's version of the immuneACCESS table is confined to in-frame rearrangements and falls short of the full clone set. An unresolved V gene accounts for under half of the shortfall where checked; the remainder is of unknown origin. The sample table contains 220,000 or so clones; only one count was recorded for more than 65% of them. Roughly 2.3% of the sample is held by the ten biggest clonotypes. The sequenced sample consisted of peripheral blood. Receptors were obtained from a woman aged 55-75 years with acute or convalescent COVID-19.

The V and J genes are TRBV19 and TRBJ1-3; D call uncertain. CDR1 and CDR2 (germline): LNHDA, SQIVND (reference sequence). Trimming cost V 7 bases and J 0 bases, with 4 bases left between them. The CDR3 is made up of 12 amino acids. The CDR3: CASTYSGNTIYF. For the CDR3, the DNA is TGTGCCAGTACTTACTCTGGAAACACCATATATTTT.

This clone was recorded only once. The J gene is TRBJ1-2, the V gene TRBV29-1; D unclear. The V end was cut by 4 bases, the J end by 7 bases, with 13 bases between. CDR1 is SQVTM and CDR2 is ANQGSEA in the germline V gene. The CDR3 loop spans 12 amino acids. The chain's CDR3 is CSVVPGYRGYTF. CDR3 in DNA: TGCAGCGTTGTTCCGGGGTACCGTGGCTACACCTTC.

V and J are TRBV29-1 and TRBJ1-1; D ambiguous. Germline CDR1 reads SQVTM; CDR2 reads ANQGSEA. This CDR3 has 12 amino acids. V lost 6 bases, J lost 1 base, and 9 bases lay in between. CDR3 DNA sequence: TGCAGCGTCTCGAGGTCGAACACTGAAGCTTTCTTT. Amino acid sequence: CSVSRSNTEAFF.

This sequence joins TRBV11-2 and TRBJ1-1, with D possibly matching TRBD1 (5 bases). V lost 5 bases and J lost 1, with 8 bases in between. The germline V gene has CDR1 SGHAT and CDR2 FQNNGV. The CDR3 is made up of 13 amino acids. CDR3 nucleotides: TGTGCCAGCAGCCAGGGTCGGAACACTGAAGCTTTCTTT. It yields the protein CASSQGRNTEAFF.

The chain couples TRBV2 to TRBJ2-1; D perhaps matches TRBD1 (6 bases). Between the trimmed V and J ends, which lost 7 bases and 10 bases, there was a span of 17 bases. The CDR3 has 13 residues. Germline lookup yields CDR1 SNHLY and CDR2 FYNNEI. This CDR3 reads CASTRQDPKEQFF. As DNA, the CDR3 is TGTGCCAGCACCCGACAGGATCCCAAAGAGCAGTTCTTC.

The V gene is TRBV27, the J gene TRBJ2-7; D remains ambiguous. Germline CDR1 reads MNHEY; CDR2 reads SMNVEV (reference sequence). V lost 5 bases and J 2 bases, leaving 10 bases between the germline ends. The CDR3 totals 13 residues. Here the CDR3 reads CASSPYRAYEQYF. The CDR3 DNA follows: TGTGCCAGCAGTCCCTACCGAGCCTACGAGCAGTACTTC.

The rearrangement links TRBV5-1 to TRBJ2-2; 7 bases line up with TRBD1. This CDR3 region has 15 residues. Per the germline V gene, CDR1 is SGHRS and CDR2 is YFSETQ. Trimming at V came to 4 bases and at J to 2 bases, leaving 5 bases not matched to a gene. The CDR3 coding sequence is TGCGCCAGCAGCGTCCGGGACAGCAACACCGGGGAGCTGTTTTTT. It codes for CASSVRDSNTGELFF.

CDR3 sequence (DNA): TGTGCCAGCAGCCGCGGGACAGATGGAAACACCATATATTTT. It encodes CASSRGTDGNTIYF. The V gene is TRBV7-2, the J gene TRBJ1-3, with 7 bases lining up with TRBD1. The germline CDR1 and CDR2 sequences are SGHTA and FQGNSA. The CDR3 consists of 14 residues. Germline trimming cut 5 bases from V and 3 bases from J; bases unmatched to any gene: 4.

CDR3 DNA: TGTGCCAGCAGTGATCTACAGACCAACTATGGCTACACCTTC. Translation: CASSDLQTNYGYTF. This sequence joins TRBV25-1 and TRBJ1-2; D remains unclear. The CDR3 runs 14 residues. Deletions cut 3 bases from V and 2 bases from J, with 10 bases between. Germline lookup yields CDR1 MGHDK and CDR2 SYGVNS.

The chain recombines TRBV10-3 with TRBJ1-2; D is possibly TRBD1 (5 bases). The CDR3 length is 17 residues. The V gene lost 0 bases and the J gene lost 4 bases, with 18 bases spanning the gap. Germline V gene lookup returns CDR1 ENHRY and CDR2 SYGVKD. The CDR3 loop is CAISESGRETGGYGYTF. The CDR3 DNA sequence: TGTGCCATCAGTGAGTCTGGACGGGAGACTGGGGGCTATGGCTACACCTTC.

CDR3 DNA: TGCGCCAGCAGCCAAGGGCAGACAGGGACAATCACAGATACGCAGTATTTT. Its protein is CASSQGQTGTITDTQYF. The rearrangement uses TRBV4-3 and TRBJ2-3; 7 positions agree with TRBD1. The CDR3 is 17 residues long. The V segment lost 1 base and the J segment 2 bases; nucleotides outside the gene matches: 9. Germline CDR1 is LGHNA and CDR2 is YSLEER.

V and J are TRBV5-1 and TRBJ2-7, with 12 bases lining up with TRBD1. The germline CDR1 and CDR2 sequences are SGHRS and YFSETQ. There are 15 residues in the CDR3. Trimming at V came to 4 bases and at J to 6 bases, leaving 8 bases not matched to a gene. The CDR3 protein is CASSRDGTGGGEQYF. Here the CDR3 DNA reads TGCGCCAGCAGCCGGGACGGGACAGGGGGCGGCGAGCAGTACTTC.

The genes are TRBV5-1 and TRBJ2-3; no clear D gene. The length of the CDR3 is 10 residues. The V gene's germline CDR1 is SGHRS and CDR2 YFSETQ. V was shortened by 5 bases and J by 6 bases, with 4 bases between the two germline ends. CDR3 sequence (DNA): TGCGCCAGCAGGGAGGATACGCAGTATTTT. The encoded protein is CASREDTQYF.

V and J are TRBV9 and TRBJ2-3, with TRBD1 matching over 8 bases. The CDR3 totals 15 residues. J gave up 3 bases and V 7 bases, and 10 bases lay outside the gene matches. CDR1 SGDLS and CDR2 YYNGEE come from the germline V gene. CDR3 residues: CASSPGQGATDTQYF. CDR3 bases: TGTGCCAGCTCCCCAGGGCAGGGGGCAACAGATACGCAGTATTTT.

The chain employs TRBV27 and TRBJ1-3; D may be TRBD1 (5 bases). CDR3 length: 14 residues. Deletions cut 8 bases from V and 0 bases from J, with 11 bases between. CDR1 MNHEY and CDR2 SMNVEV come from the germline V gene (reference sequence). In nucleotides, the CDR3 is TGTGCCAGCCGTGACAGCCTCTCTGGAAACACCATATATTTT. It codes for CASRDSLSGNTIYF.

There are a few counts of this clone. The V and J genes are TRBV7-2 and TRBJ1-1; D may be TRBD1 (6 bases). The CDR3 spans 14 residues. CDR1 SGHTA and CDR2 FQGNSA come from the germline V gene. V dropped 2 bases and J dropped 3 bases, with 10 bases sitting between them. The CDR3 bases are TGTGCCAGCAGCTTAACAGGGTCCTACACTGAAGCTTTCTTT. It specifies CASSLTGSYTEAFF.

This sequence joins TRBV30 and TRBJ2-7, with D perhaps matching TRBD2 (5 bases). Germline values: CDR1 GTSNPN, CDR2 SVGIG (reference sequence). The CDR3 totals 14 residues. Trimming pared 3 bases from V and 0 bases from J, leaving 12 bases between. The CDR3 sequence: CAWRESGSSYEQYF. DNA of the CDR3: TGTGCCTGGAGGGAATCGGGGAGCTCCTACGAGCAGTACTTC.

The genes are TRBV20-1 and TRBJ2-3; D unclear. This CDR3 is 12 amino acids long. Trimming shortened V by 5 bases and J by 6 bases, and 12 bases separated the two germline ends. Germline CDR1 reads DFQATT; CDR2 reads SNEGSKA (reference sequence). DNA for the CDR3: TGCAGTGCTCGTGTTTCGGTGGATACGCAGTATTTT. Translated, it gives CSARVSVDTQYF.

The chain joins TRBV19 to TRBJ1-4; 8 bases match TRBD1. The CDR3 contains 15 residues. With V trimmed by 5 bases and J by 7 bases, 9 bases remained unmatched. Germline CDR1 and CDR2: LNHDA and SQIVND (reference sequence). The CDR3 loop is CASSVTRGRGEKLFF. The CDR3 coding sequence is TGTGCCAGTAGTGTAACCAGGGGGCGCGGTGAAAAACTGTTTTTT. The full variable domain, in which reference TRBV19 and TRBJ1-4 provide the parts outside the CDR3, is DGGITQSPKYLFRKEGQNVTLSCEQNLNHDAMYWYRQDPGQGLRLIYYSQIVNDFQKGDIAEGYSVSREKKESFPLTVTSAQKNPTAFYLCASSVTRGRGEKLFFGSGTQLSVL.

The CDR3 reads CASSLDRVDTGELFF. DNA of the CDR3: TGTGCCAGCAGCCTCGACCGGGTGGATACCGGGGAGCTGTTTTTT. The rearrangement joins TRBV9 to TRBJ2-2; D is unresolved. Trimming cost V 4 bases and J 5 bases, with 15 bases left between them. This CDR3 has 15 residues. Germline CDR1 SGDLS, CDR2 YYNGEE. The full variable domain, in which reference TRBV9 and TRBJ2-2 provide the parts outside the CDR3, is DSGVTQTPKHLITATGQRVTLRCSPRSGDLSVYWYQQSLDQGLQFLIQYYNGEERAKGNILERFSAQQFPDLHSELNLSSLELGDSALYFCASSLDRVDTGELFFGEGSRLTVL.

The chain joins TRBV4-1 to TRBJ2-4, with D perhaps matching TRBD2 (6 bases). The CDR3 spans 12 residues. Germline CDR1 is MGHRA and CDR2 is YSYEKL. Deletions cut 3 bases from V and 6 bases from J, with 6 bases between. CDR3 region: CASSQEGNIQYF. CDR3 DNA: TGCGCCAGCAGCCAGGAGGGAAACATTCAGTACTTC.

This clone was picked up a small number of times. V and J are TRBV21-1 and TRBJ1-1; the table's TRBD1 call for D was not verified on the DNA. TRBV21-1 is termed a pseudogene. This CDR3 is 12 amino acids long. The CDR3 region is CASGTGLTEAFF. The DNA for the CDR3 is TGTGCCAGCGGTACAGGGCTCACTGAAGCTTTCTTT.